This TCR beta chain was found in a study of radiation and T cells in renal cell carcinoma. Comments on this clone: Its antigen remains unknown.

Only in-frame clones appear in the TCRdb table, and some are missing; sequencing was by immunoSEQ multiplex PCR. The data hold 140,000 to 150,000 clones, with approximately 90% observed a single time. CDR3 length equals 13 residues. The V gene lost 5 bases and the J gene lost 2 bases, with 10 bases spanning the gap. CDR1 and CDR2 from the germline V gene are MDHEN and SYDVKM. Time point: baseline pretreatment blood. Treatment noted: 15 Gy SBRT to primary tumor, nephrectomy 4 weeks later. Serial blood draws occurred at baseline and 2 and 4 weeks post-SBRT. Regarding the study as a whole: Pretreatment tumor biopsies were lacking, so baseline clonotypes are unknown. In blood, top tumor clones expanded by 2 weeks, shrinking by 4.

Source: blood, taken from a patient whose treatment included radiotherapy and nephrectomy. The source is a woman between 65 and 79 years old with renal cell carcinoma. The chain recombines TRBV28 with TRBJ2-7; D remains ambiguous. The CDR3 DNA sequence: TGTGCCAGCAGTAACGGGCCGGCCTACGAGCAGTACTTC. As protein: CASSNGPAYEQYF. Filled out from reference TRBV28 and TRBJ2-7, the complete variable domain reads DVKVTQSSRYLVKRTGEKVFLECVQDMDHENMFWYRQDPGLGLRLIYFSYDVKMKEKGDIPEGYSVSREKKERFSLILESASTNQTSMYLCASSNGPAYEQYFGPGTRLTVT.